Shown below are 8 T cell receptor beta chains from a single sample sequenced in a study of OX40 agonist ivuxolimab in advanced cancers. Only in-frame clones appear in the TCRdb table, and some are missing; sequencing was by immunoSEQ multiplex PCR. Here the sample spans tens of thousands of clones, around 81% being singletons. This material consisted of CD4+ or CD8+ T cells sorted from blood, taken in a trial of the OX40 agonist ivuxolimab. All receptors come from an adult with an advanced solid tumor such as melanoma, head and neck, liver or kidney cancer.

This clone showed up just once. This chain links TRBV6-4 with TRBJ2-1; D remains unclear. Germline loops: CDR1 MRHNA, CDR2 SNTAGT. V was shortened by 3 bases and J by 4 bases, with 7 bases between the two germline ends. This CDR3 has 13 residues. As DNA, the CDR3 is TGTGCCAGCAGTGAGGAGAGATACAATGAGCAGTTCTTC. Translation: CASSEERYNEQFF.

This sequence joins TRBV4-1 and TRBJ1-1; the D gene is possibly TRBD1 (6 bases). V was cut by 3 bases and J by 5 bases, with 19 bases left in between. Germline V gene sequence: CDR1 MGHRA, CDR2 YSYEKL. The CDR3 spans 16 residues. The DNA for the CDR3 is TGCGCCAGCAGCCATCCCTACAGGGCCAGTGAGACTGAAGCTTTCTTT. Residues: CASSHPYRASETEAFF.

This clone was seen more than once but under ten times. The genes are TRBV7-2 and TRBJ1-1; 7 bases fit TRBD1. CDR1 SGHTA and CDR2 FQGNSA come from the germline V gene. This CDR3 is 14 amino acids long. Germline trimming cut 3 bases from V and 5 bases from J; bases unmatched to any gene: 6. The CDR3 DNA reads as TGTGCCAGCAGCTTTAGGGGGCAGGGTACTGAAGCTTTCTTT. This codes for CASSFRGQGTEAFF.

The V call is TRBV21-1, the J call TRBJ1-1. TRBV21-1 counts as a pseudogene. The CDR3 loop spans 15 amino acids. DNA for the CDR3: TGTGCCAGCAGTCAAAGGGGCGGGAAGAACACTGAAGCTTTCTTT. This sequence encodes CASSQRGGKNTEAFF.

J is TRBJ2-3 and V is TRBV27; TRBD1 matches 8 bases. The germline V gene encodes CDR1 MNHEY and CDR2 SMNVEV (reference sequence). V shed 3 bases and J 0 bases; nucleotides not matched to a gene: 5. The CDR3 totals 16 residues. The CDR3 nucleotides are TGTGCCAGCAGTTTTGGACAGGGATCTAGCACAGATACGCAGTATTTT. It translates to CASSFGQGSSTDTQYF.

The chain employs TRBV7-2 and TRBJ1-3; no clear D. The germline V and J ends were trimmed by 7 bases and 3 bases, with 16 bases remaining between them. The CDR3 has 15 residues. CDR1 is SGHTA, CDR2 FQGNSA, per germline. The CDR3 region is CASTSQSLRGNTIYF. Written as DNA, the CDR3 is TGTGCCAGCACCTCACAAAGCCTTCGTGGAAACACCATATATTTT.

The chain recombines TRBV7-2 with TRBJ1-6, with D perhaps TRBD1 (5 bases). The CDR3 has 15 residues. CDR1 is SGHTA, CDR2 FQGNSA, per germline. Trimming shortened V by 5 bases and J by 9 bases, and 17 bases separated the two germline ends. The chain's CDR3 is CASSTDGRGRSPLHF. The CDR3 region has the DNA TGTGCCAGCAGCACAGATGGGAGGGGACGTTCACCCCTCCACTTT.

The chain is built from TRBV5-4 and TRBJ1-2, with 10 bases fitting TRBD1. The trim removed 0 bases at V and 3 bases at J, leaving 8 bases unmatched. This CDR3 has 17 amino acids. Germline loops: CDR1 SGHNT, CDR2 YYREEE (reference sequence). CDR3: CASSLVGQGISDYGYTF. In nucleotides, the CDR3 is TGTGCCAGCAGCTTGGTGGGACAGGGGATTAGTGACTATGGCTACACCTTC.